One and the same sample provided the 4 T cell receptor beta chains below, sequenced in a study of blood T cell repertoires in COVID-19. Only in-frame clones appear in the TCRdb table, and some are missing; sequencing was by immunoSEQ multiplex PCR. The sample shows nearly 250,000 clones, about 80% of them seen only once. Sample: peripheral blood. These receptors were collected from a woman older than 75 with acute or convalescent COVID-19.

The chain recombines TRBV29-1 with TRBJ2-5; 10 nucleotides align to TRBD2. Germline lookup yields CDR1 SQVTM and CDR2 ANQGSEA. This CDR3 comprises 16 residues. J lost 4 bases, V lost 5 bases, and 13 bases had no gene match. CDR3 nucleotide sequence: TGCAGCGTTACCGGTCCTCCCGGGACTAGCGTAGAGACCCAGTACTTC. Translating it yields CSVTGPPGTSVETQYF.

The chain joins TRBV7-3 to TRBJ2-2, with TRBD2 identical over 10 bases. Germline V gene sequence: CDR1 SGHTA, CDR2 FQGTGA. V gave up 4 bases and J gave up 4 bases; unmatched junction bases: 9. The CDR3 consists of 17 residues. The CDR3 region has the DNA TGTGCCAGCAGCTCCAGCCCTAGCGGGGGTGCCACCGGGGAGCTGTTTTTT. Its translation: CASSSSPSGGATGELFF.

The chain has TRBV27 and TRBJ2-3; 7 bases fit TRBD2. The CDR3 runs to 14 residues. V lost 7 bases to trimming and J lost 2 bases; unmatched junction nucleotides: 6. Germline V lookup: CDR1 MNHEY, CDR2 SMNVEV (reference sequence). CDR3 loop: CASKWLAATDTQYF. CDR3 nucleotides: TGTGCCAGCAAATGGCTAGCGGCCACAGATACGCAGTATTTT.

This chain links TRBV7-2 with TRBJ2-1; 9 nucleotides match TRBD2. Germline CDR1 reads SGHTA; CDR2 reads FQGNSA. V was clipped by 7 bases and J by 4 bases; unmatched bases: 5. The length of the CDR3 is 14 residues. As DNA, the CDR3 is TGTGCCAGCAAGGCGGGGGGGCCGTACAATGAGCAGTTCTTC. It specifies CASKAGGPYNEQFF.